This T cell receptor beta chain was sequenced for a study of beta chain features in type 1 diabetes. The wider study: The patients were much like the healthy donors in age, gender and cell yields. Study-wide findings and caveats: Individuals with type 1 diabetes displayed fewer insertions and more deletions at VDJ junctions. TCRB CDR3s were moderately but significantly shorter in Type 1 diabetes patients in all four CD4+ subsets.

Germline CDR1 and CDR2: SGHNT and YYREEE (reference sequence). The V gene lost 4 bases and the J gene lost 7 bases, with 9 bases spanning the gap. This CDR3 is 12 amino acids long. As every portion of the isolated RNA was reverse transcribed, the sequencing read expressed TCRB transcripts. Only in-frame clones appear in the TCRdb table, and some are missing; sequencing was by immunoSEQ multiplex PCR. The sample yields around 160,000 clones, roughly 59% seen once. As regards this clone: The antigen remains undetermined.

This chain uses TRBV5-4 with TRBJ2-1, with a weak D call TRBD2 (6 bases). The material sequenced was naive CD4+ T cells from blood. The TCR was taken from a man between 25 and 39 years old with type 1 diabetes. The CDR3 region is CASSIGGNEQFF. The CDR3 DNA reads TGTGCCAGCAGCATCGGGGGTAATGAGCAGTTCTTC.